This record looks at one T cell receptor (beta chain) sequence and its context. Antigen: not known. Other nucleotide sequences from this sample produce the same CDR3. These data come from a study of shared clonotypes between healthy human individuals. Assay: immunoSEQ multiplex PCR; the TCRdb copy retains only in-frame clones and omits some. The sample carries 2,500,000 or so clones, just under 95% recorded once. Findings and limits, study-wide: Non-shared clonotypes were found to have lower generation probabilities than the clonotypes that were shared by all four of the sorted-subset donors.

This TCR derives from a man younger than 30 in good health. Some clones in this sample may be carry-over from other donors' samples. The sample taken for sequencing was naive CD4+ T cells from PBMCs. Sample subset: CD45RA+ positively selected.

The CDR3 loop reads CASSQGLAGVETQYF. For the CDR3, the DNA is TGTGCCAGCAGCCAGGGACTAGCGGGAGTTGAGACCCAGTACTTC. The chain is built from TRBV14 and TRBJ2-5, with 14 bases aligning to TRBD2. CDR3 size: 15 residues. V was clipped by 3 bases and J by 5 bases; unmatched bases: 2. CDR1 is SGHDN, CDR2 FVKESK, per germline. The entire variable domain, with the rest obtained from reference TRBV14 and TRBJ2-5, is as follows: EAGVTQFPSHSVIEKGQTVTLRCDPISGHDNLYWYRRVMGKEIKFLLHFVKESKQDESGMPNNRFLAERTGGTYSTLKVQPAELEDSGVYFCASSQGLAGVETQYFGPGTRLLVL.